Each of the 11 T cell receptor beta chains below was sequenced from the same sample in a study of blood T cell repertoires in COVID-19 (TCRdb year 2020). Libraries were prepared through the immunoSEQ multiplex PCR assay. TCRdb holds this immuneACCESS table with in-frame rearrangements only. Some clones are missing; in checked studies, unresolved V genes explain under half, and the rest has no known cause. For this sample there are around 180,000 clones; about 81% appear just once. The ten top clones hold 12% of the sample. Sequenced input: peripheral blood. The receptors were gathered from a woman aged 80 or over with COVID-19, enrolled during active disease.

V and J are TRBV6-5 and TRBJ2-7; D uncertain. V lost 0 bases and J 2 bases, leaving 8 bases between the germline ends. Germline V gives CDR1 MNHEY, CDR2 SVGAGI. CDR3 length: 14 residues. CDR3 sequence reads: CASSYSRVTYEQYF. The CDR3 nucleotides read TGTGCCAGCAGTTACTCCCGGGTTACCTACGAGCAGTACTTC.

V usage is TRBV5-5 and J usage is TRBJ1-1; 7 bases line up with TRBD1. From germline, CDR1 is SGHKS and CDR2 YYEKEE (reference sequence). J was trimmed by 4 bases and V by 1 base; bases with no gene match: 4. The CDR3 runs 14 residues. CDR3: CASSLLPGGTEAFF. The CDR3 DNA reads as TGTGCCAGCAGCTTGTTGCCAGGGGGCACTGAAGCTTTCTTT.

Comment on this clone: No conserved phenylalanine or tryptophan is present at the end of the CDR3, so a read error is the likely explanation. The limits of the CDR3 on the DNA are not certain, so only TCRdb's listed CDR3 is given. The chain is built from TRBV28 and TRBJ2-6; the D segment call TRBD1 is taken from the table without a DNA check. Germline V lookup: CDR1 MDHEN, CDR2 SYDVKM. The CDR3 length equals 9 residues, ends included. The CDR3 loop is CASRCGGQP.

The chain carries TRBV9 and TRBJ2-6, with D possibly matching TRBD1 (5 bases). V was cut by 4 bases and J by 0 bases, with 11 bases left in between. Germline-derived CDR1 and CDR2 are SGDLS and YYNGEE. CDR3 size: 16 residues. CDR3 loop: CASSPRQSSGANVLTF. The CDR3 coding sequence is TGTGCCAGCAGCCCCCGACAGTCCTCTGGGGCCAACGTCCTGACTTTC.

The V call is TRBV29-1, the J call TRBJ2-2; 7 nucleotides match TRBD2. V gave up 4 bases and J gave up 0 bases; unmatched junction bases: 5. This CDR3 contains 15 residues. Germline loops: CDR1 SQVTM, CDR2 ANQGSEA. CDR3 nucleotide sequence: TGCAGCGTTGTTTCTAGCGGAGCGAACACCGGGGAGCTGTTTTTT. Translating it yields CSVVSSGANTGELFF.

This chain joins TRBV2 and TRBJ1-4, with D maybe TRBD1 (5 bases). The CDR3 length is 14 residues. Germline V gene sequence: CDR1 SNHLY, CDR2 FYNNEI. V lost 6 bases to trimming and J lost 8 bases, with 16 bases between them. In DNA, the CDR3 is TGTGCCAGCAGGGCCGACTGGGGCCCCGAAAAACTGTTTTTT. Protein product: CASRADWGPEKLFF.

This chain joins TRBV5-1 and TRBJ2-2; D perhaps matches TRBD1 (6 bases). Germline values: CDR1 SGHRS, CDR2 YFSETQ. The CDR3 extends over 15 amino acids. V lost 0 bases and J 3 bases, leaving 9 bases between the germline ends. This chain's CDR3 is CASSLEGHHTGELFF. CDR3 sequence (DNA): TGCGCCAGCAGCTTGGAGGGACACCACACCGGGGAGCTGTTTTTT.

The rearrangement links TRBV6-1 to TRBJ1-3; possibly TRBD1 for D (6 bases). The CDR3 extends over 17 amino acids. Germline CDR1 is MNHNS and CDR2 is SASEGT. V lost 4 bases and J lost 0, with 16 bases in between. The CDR3 DNA reads as TGTGCCAGCAGTGCGTCATGGGGGGGCCGCTCTGGAAACACCATATATTTT. Amino acids: CASSASWGGRSGNTIYF.

The chain recombines TRBV5-1 with TRBJ2-7, with 10 bases matching TRBD2. CDR1 is SGHRS and CDR2 is YFSETQ in the germline V gene. The CDR3 sequence is 13 residues long. With 3 bases clipped from V and 3 bases from J, the junction kept 0 bases outside the gene matches. Written as DNA, the CDR3 is TGCGCCAGCAGCTCTAGCGGGAGCTACGAGCAGTACTTC. This gives the protein CASSSSGSYEQYF.

V usage is TRBV3-1 (or the pseudogene TRBV3-2) and J usage is TRBJ2-3; TRBD2 aligns across 9 bases. This CDR3 has 15 residues. Losses at the gene ends were 1 base for V and 2 bases for J; bases not matched to a gene: 1. Germline CDR1 LGHDT, CDR2 YNNKEL (reference sequence). CDR3 amino acids: CASSQGTSDTDTQYF. As DNA, the CDR3 is TGTGCCAGCAGCCAAGGGACTAGCGACACAGATACGCAGTATTTT.

V and J are TRBV5-4 and TRBJ2-5, with 7 bases fitting TRBD2. Per the germline V gene, CDR1 is SGHNT and CDR2 is YYREEE (reference sequence). The J segment lost 4 bases and the V segment lost 4 bases, leaving 7 bases of the junction unmatched. The CDR3 runs to 14 residues. CDR3 protein: CASSITSARETQYF. The CDR3 DNA sequence: TGTGCCAGCAGCATAACTAGCGCGCGAGAGACCCAGTACTTC.